Sequencing of this T cell receptor (beta chain) was carried out in a study of cytomegalovirus exposure and HLA in healthy donors. The germline V gene has CDR1 LNHNV and CDR2 YYDKDF (reference sequence). CDR3 length: 14 residues. J gave up 6 bases and V 0 bases, and 3 bases lay outside the gene matches. Sequencing was performed with immunoSEQ multiplex PCR; in TCRdb, only in-frame clones are kept and a portion is missing. Of around 200,000 clones in the sample, approximately 83% were seen once. V gene TRBV15 combines with J gene TRBJ1-2, with 8 bases that match TRBD1. The sample taken for sequencing was PBMCs. The TCR originated in a young woman in good health and CMV-seropositive. The CDR3 DNA reads TGTGCCACCAGCAGAGACCCGACAGGGGATGGCTACACCTTC. Protein sequence: CATSRDPTGDGYTF. Full variable domain (outside the CDR3, taken from reference TRBV15 and TRBJ1-2): DAMVIQNPRYQVTQFGKPVTLSCSQTLNHNVMYWYQQKSSQAPKLLFHYYDKDFNNEADTPDNFQSRRPNTSFCFLDIRSPGLGDTAMYLCATSRDPTGDGYTFGSGTRLTVV.